This T cell receptor beta chain was sequenced for a study of CD8+ T cells in alopecia areata. This sample's treatment: oral pan-JAK inhibitor, 5-10 mg twice daily. Extracted RNA was reverse transcribed into cDNA, the sequencing template. Using immunoSEQ multiplex PCR, the repertoire was profiled, and TCRdb retains in-frame clones only, with some absent. Among 90,000 to 100,000 clones listed, roughly two thirds were seen once. Remarks on this clone: The antigen is unknown.

The germline V gene has CDR1 SGHRS and CDR2 YFSETQ. This CDR3 comprises 15 residues. Trimming removed 4 bases from V and 4 bases from J, with 15 bases in between. General observations from the study: The treated group had a single nonresponder, limiting CD8+ expansion-response conclusions. Many expanded lesional clones persisted in scalp and blood during tofacitinib treatment.

This specimen consisted of CD8+ T cells sorted from blood, obtained at week 4, from a patient treated with tofacitinib. This receptor was taken from a human donor with alopecia areata. The genes are TRBV5-1 and TRBJ2-1; D unresolved. The CDR3 region has the DNA TGCGCCAGCAGCCCGCCCCTTCCAATGTACAATGAGCAGTTCTTC. Residues: CASSPPLPMYNEQFF.